Sequencing of this TCR beta chain was carried out in a study of cytomegalovirus exposure and HLA in healthy donors. Study-wide context: Unique TCR beta sequences numbering approximately 120 million came from 150 million to 200 million T cells in an earlier analysis.

Germline V CDR1 and CDR2: MDHEN, SYDVKM. The CDR3 extends over 14 amino acids. V lost 5 bases and J lost 1; bases outside the gene matches: 5. This clone was counted only a few times. The PCR had 60 Vbeta and 13 Jbeta primers. Under the authors' procedure: Per a later analysis, the number of unique TCR beta chains was 75 million to 90 million, of which 9 million to 14 million were shared. TCRdb's table, derived via immunoSEQ multiplex PCR, lists solely in-frame clones and lacks some. For V, J and clone size, that table is used; D and trimming come from the DNA. This table has 150,000 to 200,000 clones, 81% appearing once.

The material sequenced was PBMCs. The chain recombines TRBV28 with TRBJ2-7; the match to TRBD1 covers 7 bases. This sequence was found in a woman under 30 in good health and CMV-seronegative. The chain's CDR3 is CASSTTGESYEQYF. The CDR3 DNA sequence: TGTGCCAGCAGTACCACAGGGGAGTCCTACGAGCAGTACTTC.